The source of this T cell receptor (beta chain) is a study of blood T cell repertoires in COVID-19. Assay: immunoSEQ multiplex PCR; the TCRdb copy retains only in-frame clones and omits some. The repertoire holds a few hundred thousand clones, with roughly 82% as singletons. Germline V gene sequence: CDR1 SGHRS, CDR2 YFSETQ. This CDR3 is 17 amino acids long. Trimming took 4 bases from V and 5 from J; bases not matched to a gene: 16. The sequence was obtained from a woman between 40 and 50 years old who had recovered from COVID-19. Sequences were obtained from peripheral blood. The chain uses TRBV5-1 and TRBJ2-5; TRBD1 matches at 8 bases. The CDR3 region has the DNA TGCGCCAGCAGCGGAATGACAGGGGAAGGCCTTGGTGAGACCCAGTACTTC. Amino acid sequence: CASSGMTGEGLGETQYF.